What follows are 5 T cell receptor beta chains derived from one specimen sequenced in a study of T cell changes during pregnancy in multiple sclerosis. Profiled with immunoSEQ multiplex PCR; TCRdb holds only in-frame clones, not every one. The sample lists just under 50,000 clones, approximately 90% seen once, with 9.5% to 13% in the top ten. Sequenced here: CD8+ T cells from peripheral blood mononuclear cells, sampled after pregnancy. Source of these receptors: a female donor with multiple sclerosis, enrolled in a pregnancy study.

In its sample, this clone was seen a few times. The chain employs TRBV19 and TRBJ2-5, with TRBD2 matching over 8 bases. V dropped 3 bases and J dropped 5; count of bases not matched to a gene: 2. Germline V CDR1 and CDR2: LNHDA, SQIVND (reference sequence). CDR3 size: 13 residues. CDR3 protein: CASSIREGETQYF. The CDR3 bases are TGTGCCAGTAGTATCCGGGAGGGGGAGACCCAGTACTTC. The full variable domain, its missing parts supplied by reference TRBV19 and TRBJ2-5, is DGGITQSPKYLFRKEGQNVTLSCEQNLNHDAMYWYRQDPGQGLRLIYYSQIVNDFQKGDIAEGYSVSREKKESFPLTVTSAQKNPTAFYLCASSIREGETQYFGPGTRLLVL.

The chain is built from TRBV30 and TRBJ2-1, with a weak D call TRBD1 (6 bases). This CDR3 is built from 12 residues. Germline lookup yields CDR1 GTSNPN and CDR2 SVGIG (reference sequence). The germline V and J ends were trimmed by 3 bases and 6 bases, with 9 bases remaining between them. In nucleotides, the CDR3 is TGTGCCTGGAGCCTAGGGGGCAATGAGCAGTTCTTC. Encoded protein: CAWSLGGNEQFF.

The CDR3 sequence: CASSLRGGGTDTQYF. The CDR3 nucleotides read TGTGCCAGCAGCTTACGCGGCGGGGGCACAGATACGCAGTATTTT. This sequence joins TRBV7-3 and TRBJ2-3, with D perhaps matching TRBD2 (6 bases). The germline V and J ends were trimmed by 2 bases and 1 base, with 10 bases remaining between them. Germline assignment: CDR1 SGHTA and CDR2 FQGTGA. This CDR3 is built from 15 residues.

J is TRBJ2-2 and V is TRBV5-6, with TRBD2 matching 10 bases. The CDR3 length is 17 residues. Per the germline V gene, CDR1 is SGHDT and CDR2 is YYEEEE. V was pared by 1 base and J by 4 bases, with 7 bases of the junction left unmatched. The CDR3 DNA reads as TGTGCCAGCAGCTTGCGTAGCGGGGGGCTGGGCACCGGGGAGCTGTTTTTT. It encodes CASSLRSGGLGTGELFF.

The CDR3 sequence: CASIGTFQETQYF. The CDR3 coding sequence is TGTGCCAGCATAGGGACATTCCAAGAGACCCAGTACTTC. The chain uses TRBV2 and TRBJ2-5, with D possibly being TRBD1 (6 bases). This CDR3 is 13 amino acids long. Trimming took off 7 bases at V and 1 base at J, with 10 bases between the two ends. Germline V lookup: CDR1 SNHLY, CDR2 FYNNEI. Drawing the rest from reference TRBV2 and TRBJ2-5, the complete variable domain is EPEVTQTPSHQVTQMGQEVILRCVPISNHLYFYWYRQILGQKVEFLVSFYNNEISEKSEIFDDQFSVERPDGSNFTLKIRSTKLEDSAMYFCASIGTFQETQYFGPGTRLLVL.